The 7 T cell receptor beta chains below were found in one sample sequenced in a study of T cell responses to AZD1222 COVID-19 vaccine. Some clones are missing from TCRdb's copy, which holds only in-frame ones; the method was immunoSEQ multiplex PCR. This table holds about 200,000 clones, about 92% found once. The specimen comprised peripheral blood, sampled on day 0 of AZD1222 vaccination. The origin of the receptors is an adult in good health.

V is TRBV9 and J is TRBJ2-5, with D tentatively TRBD1 (5 bases). Trimming stripped 3 bases from V and 5 bases from J, with 14 bases between. The CDR3 spans 14 residues. Germline V gene sequence: CDR1 SGDLS, CDR2 YYNGEE. CDR3 in amino acids: CASSEGPRRETQYF. CDR3 coding DNA: TGTGCCAGCAGCGAGGGGCCTCGAAGGGAGACCCAGTACTTC.

The rearrangement joins TRBV12-3 or TRBV12-4 to TRBJ2-1, with D hard to call. The CDR3 sequence is 12 residues long. The V end was cut by 8 bases, the J end by 6 bases, with 11 bases between. CDR3 loop: CASSPRLNEQFF. The CDR3 DNA reads TGTGCCAGCTCCCCAAGACTCAATGAGCAGTTCTTC.

This chain joins TRBV5-1 and TRBJ1-2; the D is unclear. The V and J ends lost 0 bases and 2 bases respectively, with 8 bases between them. Per the germline V gene, CDR1 is SGHRS and CDR2 is YFSETQ. This CDR3 is 14 amino acids long. For the CDR3, the DNA is TGCGCCAGCAGCTTGGAGGCAGGCAACTATGGCTACACCTTC. Its translation is CASSLEAGNYGYTF.

The chain has TRBV5-4 and TRBJ2-1; no reliable D call. This CDR3 spans 12 amino acids. Germline V CDR1 and CDR2: SGHNT, YYREEE (reference sequence). Deletions cut 4 bases from V and 12 bases from J, with 14 bases between. The CDR3 reads CASSASSMRQFF. CDR3 DNA: TGTGCCAGCAGCGCCTCTTCAATGAGGCAGTTCTTC.

The J gene is TRBJ1-2, the V gene TRBV5-6; TRBD1 is a possible D gene (5 bases). Germline CDR1 reads SGHDT; CDR2 reads YYEEEE. CDR3 length: 14 amino acids. The ends were cut back, 3 bases at V and 7 bases at J, with 16 bases in the middle. In DNA form, the CDR3 reads TGTGCCAGCAGCTCCGGTTTAGCCGGGGGTGGCTACACCTTC. Translating gives CASSSGLAGGGYTF.

This sequence joins TRBV19 and TRBJ2-3, with 8 bases aligning to TRBD2. In germline, CDR1 is LNHDA, CDR2 SQIVND (reference sequence). J lost 1 base, V lost 3 bases, and 9 bases had no gene match. The CDR3 runs 17 residues. CDR3 in DNA: TGTGCCAGTAGTATCCTACGGGGGGGCCGAGGCACAGATACGCAGTATTTT. Amino acid sequence: CASSILRGGRGTDTQYF.

The chain combines TRBV18 with TRBJ1-4; 7 bases are a match to TRBD1. Germline trimming cut 1 base from V and 6 bases from J; bases unmatched to any gene: 5. Germline V CDR1 and CDR2: KGHSH, LQKENI. This CDR3 contains 15 residues. The CDR3 DNA reads TGTGCCAGCTCACCACTCGCAGGGGGAGATGAAAAACTGTTTTTT. Residues: CASSPLAGGDEKLFF. The variable domain in full, with the rest retrieved from reference TRBV18 and TRBJ1-4, is NAGVMQNPRHLVRRRGQEARLRCSPMKGHSHVYWYRQLPEEGLKFMVYLQKENIIDESGMPKERFSAEFPKEGPSILRIQQVVRGDSAAYFCASSPLAGGDEKLFFGSGTQLSVL.